This T cell receptor (beta chain) is from a study of blood T cell repertoires in COVID-19. TCRdb's copy holds only in-frame clones and misses some; the assay was immunoSEQ multiplex PCR. The sample yields approximately 250,000 clones, over 75% seen once. The CDR3 consists of 15 residues. CDR1 and CDR2 (germline): SGHDT, YYEEEE. V dropped 3 bases and J dropped 1 base, with 14 bases sitting between them. This TCR derives from a human donor in a cohort sampled during active COVID-19. The source material was peripheral blood. This chain uses TRBV5-6 with TRBJ2-7; tentative D call: TRBD1 (5 bases). DNA of the CDR3: TGTGCCAGCAGCTGGGCCGTCACAGGTTCCTACGAGCAGTACTTC. Protein sequence: CASSWAVTGSYEQYF.